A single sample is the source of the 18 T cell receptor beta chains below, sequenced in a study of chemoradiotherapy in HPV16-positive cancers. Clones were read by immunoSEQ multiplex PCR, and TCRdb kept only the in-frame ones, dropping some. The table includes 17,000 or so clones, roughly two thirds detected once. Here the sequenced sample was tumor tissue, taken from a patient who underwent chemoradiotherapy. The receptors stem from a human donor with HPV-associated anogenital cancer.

The CDR3 loop reads CAISGLAGDTGELFF. The CDR3, as DNA: TGTGCCATCTCGGGACTAGCGGGGGACACCGGGGAGCTGTTTTTT. The chain employs TRBV10-3 and TRBJ2-2; TRBD2 matches 14 bases. Germline loops: CDR1 ENHRY, CDR2 SYGVKD. The ends lost 8 bases at V and 3 bases at J; junction bases unmatched: 2. This CDR3 is built from 15 residues.

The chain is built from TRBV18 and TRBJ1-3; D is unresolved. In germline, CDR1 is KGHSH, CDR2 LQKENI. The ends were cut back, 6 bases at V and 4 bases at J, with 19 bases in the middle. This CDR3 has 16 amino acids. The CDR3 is CASSPSSRADGNTIYF. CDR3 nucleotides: TGTGCCAGCTCCCCGTCGAGTAGGGCAGACGGAAACACCATATATTTT.

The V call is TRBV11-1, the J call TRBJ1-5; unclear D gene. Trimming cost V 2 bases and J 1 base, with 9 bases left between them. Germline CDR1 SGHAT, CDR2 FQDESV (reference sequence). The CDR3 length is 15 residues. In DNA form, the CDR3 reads TGTGCCAGCAGCTTACGGGGAGGGAGCAATCAGCCCCAGCATTTT. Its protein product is CASSLRGGSNQPQHF.

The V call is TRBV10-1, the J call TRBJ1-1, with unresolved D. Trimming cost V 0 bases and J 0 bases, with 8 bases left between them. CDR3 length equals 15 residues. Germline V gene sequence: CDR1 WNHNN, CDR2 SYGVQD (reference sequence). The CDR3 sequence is CASSESTAMNTEAFF. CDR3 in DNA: TGCGCCAGCAGTGAGTCTACGGCGATGAACACTGAAGCTTTCTTT.

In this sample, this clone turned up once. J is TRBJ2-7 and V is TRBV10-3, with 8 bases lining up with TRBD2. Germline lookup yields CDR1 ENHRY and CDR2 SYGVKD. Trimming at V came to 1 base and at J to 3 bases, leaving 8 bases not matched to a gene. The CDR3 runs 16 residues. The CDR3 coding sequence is TGTGCCATCAGTGAGTTAGCCGACGGGGGGGGCTACGAGCAGTACTTC. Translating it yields CAISELADGGGYEQYF.

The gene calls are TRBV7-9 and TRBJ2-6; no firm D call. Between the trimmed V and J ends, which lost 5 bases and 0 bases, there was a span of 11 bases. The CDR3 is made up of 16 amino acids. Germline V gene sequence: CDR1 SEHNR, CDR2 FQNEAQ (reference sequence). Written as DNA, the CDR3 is TGTGCCAGCAGCCCTTTTCGGGTCTCTGGGGCCAACGTCCTGACTTTC. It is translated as CASSPFRVSGANVLTF.

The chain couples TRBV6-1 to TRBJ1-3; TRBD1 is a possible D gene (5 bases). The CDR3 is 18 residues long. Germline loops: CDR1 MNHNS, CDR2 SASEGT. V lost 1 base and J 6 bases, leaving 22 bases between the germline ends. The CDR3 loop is CASSEDRFSRGMQNTIYF. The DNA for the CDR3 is TGTGCCAGCAGTGAAGATCGGTTTTCCCGGGGGATGCAAAACACCATATATTTT.

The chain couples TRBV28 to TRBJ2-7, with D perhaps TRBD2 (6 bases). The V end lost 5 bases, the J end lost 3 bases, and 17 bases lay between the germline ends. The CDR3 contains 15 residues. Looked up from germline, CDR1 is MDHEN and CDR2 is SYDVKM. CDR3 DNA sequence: TGTGCCAGCAGTGAACGGACTAACCCCGACTACGAGCAGTACTTC. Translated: CASSERTNPDYEQYF.

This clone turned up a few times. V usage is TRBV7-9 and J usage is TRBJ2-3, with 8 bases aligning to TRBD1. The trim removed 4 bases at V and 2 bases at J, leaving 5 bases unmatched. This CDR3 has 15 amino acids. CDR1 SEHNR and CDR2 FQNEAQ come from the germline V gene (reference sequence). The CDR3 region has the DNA TGTGCCAGCAGCTCCAGGGACAGGTACACAGATACGCAGTATTTT. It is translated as CASSSRDRYTDTQYF. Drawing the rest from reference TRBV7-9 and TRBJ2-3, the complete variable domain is DTGVSQNPRHKITKRGQNVTFRCDPISEHNRLYWYRQTLGQGPEFLTYFQNEAQLEKSRLLSDRFSAERPKGSFSTLEIQRTEQGDSAMYLCASSSRDRYTDTQYFGPGTRLTVL.

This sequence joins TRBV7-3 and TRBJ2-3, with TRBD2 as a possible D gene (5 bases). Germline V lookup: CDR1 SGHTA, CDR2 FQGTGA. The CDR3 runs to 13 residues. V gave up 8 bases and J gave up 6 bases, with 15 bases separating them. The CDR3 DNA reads TGTGCCAGCGGCTCCGGGGTTAGCGATACGCAGTATTTT. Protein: CASGSGVSDTQYF.

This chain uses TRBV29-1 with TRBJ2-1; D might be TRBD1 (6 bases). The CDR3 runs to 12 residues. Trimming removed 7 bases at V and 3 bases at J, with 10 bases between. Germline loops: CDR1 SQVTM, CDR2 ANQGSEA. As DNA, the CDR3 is TGCAGCGCGGCAGGGGTCTACAATGAGCAGTTCTTC. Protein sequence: CSAAGVYNEQFF.

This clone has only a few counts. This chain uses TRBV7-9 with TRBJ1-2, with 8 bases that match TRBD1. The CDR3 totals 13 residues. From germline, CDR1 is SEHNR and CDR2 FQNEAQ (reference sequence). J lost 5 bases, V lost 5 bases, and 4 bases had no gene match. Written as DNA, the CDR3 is TGTGCCAGCAGCCAGACAGGGGAATATGGCTACACCTTC. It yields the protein CASSQTGEYGYTF.

The CDR3 protein is CAWSVRRSSYNSPLHF. CDR3 bases: TGTGCCTGGAGTGTCCGGAGGAGCTCCTATAATTCACCCCTCCACTTT. The V call is TRBV30, the J call TRBJ1-6; no clear D. This CDR3 contains 16 residues. Germline CDR1 is GTSNPN and CDR2 is SVGIG (reference sequence). Trimming pared 0 bases from V and 0 bases from J, leaving 9 bases between.

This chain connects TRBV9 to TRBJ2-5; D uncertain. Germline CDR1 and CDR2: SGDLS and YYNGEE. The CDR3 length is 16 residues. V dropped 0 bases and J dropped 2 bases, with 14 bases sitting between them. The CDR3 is CASSVGSRTVQETQYF. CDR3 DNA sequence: TGTGCCAGCAGCGTAGGGAGTAGGACGGTTCAAGAGACCCAGTACTTC.

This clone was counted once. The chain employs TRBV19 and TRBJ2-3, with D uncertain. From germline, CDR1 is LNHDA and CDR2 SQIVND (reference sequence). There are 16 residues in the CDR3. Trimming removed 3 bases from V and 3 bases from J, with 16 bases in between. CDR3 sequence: CASSISTSRMTDTQYF. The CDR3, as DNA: TGTGCCAGTAGTATCTCGACCTCCCGAATGACAGATACGCAGTATTTT.

The CDR3 is CASNPGPRDGQPQHF. DNA for the CDR3: TGTGCCAGCAATCCCGGGCCCCGGGACGGTCAGCCCCAGCATTTT. The chain has TRBV6-6 and TRBJ1-5; D is perhaps TRBD1 (5 bases). The CDR3 is 15 amino acids. The germline CDR1 and CDR2 sequences are MNHNY and SVGAGI (reference sequence). The ends were cut back, 7 bases at V and 6 bases at J, with 19 bases in the middle.

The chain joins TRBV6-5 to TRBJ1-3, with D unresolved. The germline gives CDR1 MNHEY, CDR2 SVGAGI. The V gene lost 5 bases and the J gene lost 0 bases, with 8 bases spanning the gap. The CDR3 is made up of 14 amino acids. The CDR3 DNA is TGTGCCAGCAGTGACAACTACTCTGGAAACACCATATATTTT. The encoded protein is CASSDNYSGNTIYF.

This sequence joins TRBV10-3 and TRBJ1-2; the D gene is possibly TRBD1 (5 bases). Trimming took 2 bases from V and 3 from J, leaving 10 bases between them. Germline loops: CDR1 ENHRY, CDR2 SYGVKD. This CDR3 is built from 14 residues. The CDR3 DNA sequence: TGTGCCATCAGTGAGAGGGGATTGGACTATGGCTACACCTTC. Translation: CAISERGLDYGYTF.